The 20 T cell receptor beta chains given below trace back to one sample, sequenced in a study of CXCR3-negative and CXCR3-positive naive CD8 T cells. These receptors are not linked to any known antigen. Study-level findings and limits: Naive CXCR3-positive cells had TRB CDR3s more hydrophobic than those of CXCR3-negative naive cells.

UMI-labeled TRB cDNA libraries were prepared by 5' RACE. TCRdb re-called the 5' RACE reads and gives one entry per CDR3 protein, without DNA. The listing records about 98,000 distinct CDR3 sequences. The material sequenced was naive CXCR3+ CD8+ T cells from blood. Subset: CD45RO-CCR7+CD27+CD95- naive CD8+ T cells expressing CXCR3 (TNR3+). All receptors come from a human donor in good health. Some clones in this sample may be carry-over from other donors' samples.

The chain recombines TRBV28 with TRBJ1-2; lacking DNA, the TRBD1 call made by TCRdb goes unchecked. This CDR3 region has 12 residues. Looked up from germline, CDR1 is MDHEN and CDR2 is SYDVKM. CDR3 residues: CASRTGTYGYTF.

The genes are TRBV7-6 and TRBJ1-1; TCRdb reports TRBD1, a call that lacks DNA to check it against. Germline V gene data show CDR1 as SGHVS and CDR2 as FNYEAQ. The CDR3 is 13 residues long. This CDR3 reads CASSLGARTEAFF.

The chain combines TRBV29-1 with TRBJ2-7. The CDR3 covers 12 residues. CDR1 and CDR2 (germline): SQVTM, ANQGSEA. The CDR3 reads CSVAGVTYEQYF.

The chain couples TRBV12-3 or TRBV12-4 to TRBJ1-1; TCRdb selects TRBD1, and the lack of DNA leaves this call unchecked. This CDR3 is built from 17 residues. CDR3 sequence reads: CASSFRLLTDREVLAFF.

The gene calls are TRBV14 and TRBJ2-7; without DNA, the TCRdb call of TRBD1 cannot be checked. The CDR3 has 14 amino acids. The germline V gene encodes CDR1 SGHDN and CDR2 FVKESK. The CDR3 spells CASSQETGGYEQYF.

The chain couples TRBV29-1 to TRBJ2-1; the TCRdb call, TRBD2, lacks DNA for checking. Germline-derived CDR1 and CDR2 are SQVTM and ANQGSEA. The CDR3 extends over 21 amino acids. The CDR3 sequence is CSVNGETSGKTRGGYYNEQFF.

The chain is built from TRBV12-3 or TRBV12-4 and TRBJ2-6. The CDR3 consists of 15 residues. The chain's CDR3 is CASSFFSSGANVLTF.

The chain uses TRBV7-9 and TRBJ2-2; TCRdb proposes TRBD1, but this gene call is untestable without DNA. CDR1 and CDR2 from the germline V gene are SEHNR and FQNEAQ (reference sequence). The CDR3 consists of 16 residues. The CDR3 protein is CARGLAGGGYTGELFF.

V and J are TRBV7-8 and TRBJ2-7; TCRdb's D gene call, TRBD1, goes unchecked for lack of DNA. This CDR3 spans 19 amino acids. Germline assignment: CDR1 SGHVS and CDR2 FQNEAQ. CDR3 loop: CASSLFPYRGGISSYEQYF. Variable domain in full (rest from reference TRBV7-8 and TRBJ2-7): GAGVSQSPRYKVAKRGQDVALRCDPISGHVSLFWYQQALGQGPEFLTYFQNEAQLDKSGLPSDRFFAERPEGSVSTLKIQRTQQEDSAVYLCASSLFPYRGGISSYEQYFGPGTRLTVT.

CDR3: CASGRGEADTQYF. The chain is built from TRBV12-3 or TRBV12-4 and TRBJ2-3; the D call from TCRdb, TRBD1, cannot be confirmed without DNA. The CDR3 consists of 13 residues.

CDR3 sequence: CAGSLEADIAEAFF. The chain has TRBV7-6 and TRBJ1-1; with no DNA, the TCRdb D assignment of TRBD1 cannot be verified. Germline V gene sequence: CDR1 SGHVS, CDR2 FNYEAQ. The CDR3 runs to 14 residues.

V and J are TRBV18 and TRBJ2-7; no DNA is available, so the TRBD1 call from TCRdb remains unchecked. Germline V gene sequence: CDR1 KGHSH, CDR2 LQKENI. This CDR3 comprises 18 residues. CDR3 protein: CASSPNIAGADHYYEQYF.

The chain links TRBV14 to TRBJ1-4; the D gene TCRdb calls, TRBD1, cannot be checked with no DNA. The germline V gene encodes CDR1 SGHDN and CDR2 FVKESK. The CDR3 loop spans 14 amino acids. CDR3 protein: CASSPLGHDEKLFF.

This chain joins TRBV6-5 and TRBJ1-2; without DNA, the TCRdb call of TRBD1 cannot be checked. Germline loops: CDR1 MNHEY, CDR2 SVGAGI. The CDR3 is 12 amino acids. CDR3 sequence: CASTQGSYGYTF.

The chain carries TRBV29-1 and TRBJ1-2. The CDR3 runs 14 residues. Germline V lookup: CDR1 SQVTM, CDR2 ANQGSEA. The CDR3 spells CSVPDGPLGGGYTF.

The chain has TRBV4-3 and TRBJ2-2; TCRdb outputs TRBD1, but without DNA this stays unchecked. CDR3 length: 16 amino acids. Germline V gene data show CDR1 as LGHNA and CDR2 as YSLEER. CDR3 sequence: CASSPSTAGFAGELFF.

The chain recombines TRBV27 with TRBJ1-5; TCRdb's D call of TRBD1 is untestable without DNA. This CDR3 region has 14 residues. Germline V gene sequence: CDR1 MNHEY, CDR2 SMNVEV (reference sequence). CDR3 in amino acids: CATRGGGSNQPQHF.

The CDR3 protein is CASSPSIEGTLYNEQFF. This chain joins TRBV4-3 and TRBJ2-1. The CDR3 consists of 17 residues. In germline, CDR1 is LGHNA, CDR2 YSLEER.

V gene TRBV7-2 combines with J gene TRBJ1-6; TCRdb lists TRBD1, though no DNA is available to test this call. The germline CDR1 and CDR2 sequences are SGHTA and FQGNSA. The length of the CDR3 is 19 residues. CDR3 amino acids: CASSPGDRAFSSYNSPLHF.

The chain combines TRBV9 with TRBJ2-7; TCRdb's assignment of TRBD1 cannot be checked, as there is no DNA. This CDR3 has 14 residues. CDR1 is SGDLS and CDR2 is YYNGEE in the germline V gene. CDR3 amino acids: CASSTGADSYEQYF.